Shown below are 31 T cell receptor beta chains from a single sample sequenced in a study of T cells in Graves' hyperthyroidism and ophthalmopathy. Amplification targeted TCR beta CDR3 regions from RNA transcripts. When the TCR CDR3 underwent first-round RT-PCR, the HTBI primer set was used. TCRdb re-derived calls from the multiplex PCR reads in MiXCR, one entry per CDR3 protein. The repertoire holds 700,000 or so distinct CDR3 sequences, roughly 15% seen once, with roughly 8% in the top ten. Sequences were obtained from blood. The source is a man younger than 30 with Graves' hyperthyroidism.

This clonotype appeared many times. The chain employs TRBV12-3 or TRBV12-4 and TRBJ1-2, with TRBD1 matching over 7 bases. V was clipped by 3 bases and J by 8 bases; unmatched bases: 6. The CDR3 totals 13 residues. The CDR3 region is CASSFTGDGGYTF. CDR3 DNA: TGTGCCAGCAGTTTCACAGGGGATGGGGGCTACACCTTC.

This clonotype was counted many times. The J gene is TRBJ2-3, the V gene TRBV7-2; no clear D gene. Per the germline V gene, CDR1 is SGHTA and CDR2 is FQGNSA. The CDR3 loop spans 14 amino acids. V lost 4 bases and J 0 bases, leaving 8 bases between the germline ends. The CDR3 DNA follows: TGTGCCAGCAGCTCGAATCCTAGCACAGATACGCAGTATTTT. Translated, it gives CASSSNPSTDTQYF.

In its sample, this clonotype was seen a few times. This chain uses TRBV28 with TRBJ2-5; perhaps TRBD1 as D (6 bases). CDR3 length: 15 amino acids. Per the germline V gene, CDR1 is MDHEN and CDR2 is SYDVKM. The ends were cut back, 3 bases at V and 3 bases at J, with 14 bases in the middle. The CDR3, as DNA: TGTGCCAGCAGTTTTAATGGTCAGGGGAAAGAGACCCAGTACTTC. It yields the protein CASSFNGQGKETQYF.

In the case of this clonotype: No conserved phenylalanine or tryptophan ends this CDR3, so it is likely a read error. The chain combines TRBV28 with TRBJ2-4; 9 bases line up with TRBD2. Germline V gene sequence: CDR1 MDHEN, CDR2 SYDVKM. This CDR3 region has 18 residues. V was clipped by 2 bases and J by 1 base; unmatched bases: 9. The CDR3 spells CASSLELSGGSAKNIQYL. The CDR3, as DNA: TGTGCCAGCAGTTTAGAACTTAGCGGGGGTTCGGCCAAAAACATTCAGTACCTC.

The chain recombines TRBV20-1 with TRBJ2-3, with TRBD2 matching 12 bases. The germline CDR1 and CDR2 sequences are DFQATT and SNEGSKA (reference sequence). The CDR3 covers 17 residues. The V segment lost 5 bases and the J segment 0 bases; nucleotides outside the gene matches: 9. CDR3 protein: CSALAGGVTSSTDTQYF. The DNA of the CDR3 is TGCAGTGCTCTAGCGGGAGGGGTGACTTCAAGCACAGATACGCAGTATTTT.

At least ten counts were recorded for this clonotype. This chain joins TRBV18 and TRBJ2-1; 13 bases fit TRBD2. This CDR3 contains 15 residues. From germline, CDR1 is KGHSH and CDR2 LQKENI. The junction had 2 bases not matched to a gene; V was cut back by 2 bases and J by 7 bases. The CDR3 loop is CASSPGLAGANEQFF. The DNA of the CDR3 is TGTGCCAGCTCACCAGGACTAGCGGGAGCAAATGAGCAGTTCTTC.

Remarks on this clonotype: Since the CDR3 does not end with the conserved phenylalanine or tryptophan, this likely comes from a read error. The chain combines TRBV18 with TRBJ1-2; weak D call: TRBD1 (6 bases). The CDR3 has 15 residues. Trimming took 0 bases from V and 4 from J, leaving 12 bases between them. The germline V gene has CDR1 KGHSH and CDR2 LQKENI. CDR3 DNA: TGTGCCAGCTCACCACCGAGGGGGGCTTCCTATGGCTACACCCTC. Protein sequence: CASSPPRGASYGYTL.

This clonotype was picked up a small number of times. The gene calls are TRBV7-9 and TRBJ2-1; TRBD2 aligns across 7 bases. The V and J ends lost 1 base and 12 bases, in that order; junction bases with no gene match: 12. CDR3 size: 15 residues. Per the germline V gene, CDR1 is SEHNR and CDR2 is FQNEAQ (reference sequence). CDR3 region: CASSLVRRERAGQFF. The CDR3 bases are TGTGCCAGCAGCTTAGTCCGGCGGGAGCGGGCAGGGCAGTTCTTC.

This clonotype was found a few times. The chain uses TRBV29-1 and TRBJ2-1; perhaps TRBD1 as D (6 bases). This CDR3 has 14 amino acids. Germline V gene sequence: CDR1 SQVTM, CDR2 ANQGSEA. Trimming stripped 6 bases from V and 7 bases from J, with 19 bases between. The DNA for the CDR3 is TGCAGCGTCCTGGACAGATTTGGGCCGAATGAGCAGTTCTTC. As protein: CSVLDRFGPNEQFF.

The table lists this clonotype with a few counts. This chain uses TRBV19 with TRBJ2-5; the match to TRBD1 covers 7 bases. The V segment lost 0 bases and the J segment 2 bases; nucleotides outside the gene matches: 6. The CDR3 length is 16 residues. Germline values: CDR1 LNHDA, CDR2 SQIVND (reference sequence). The CDR3 protein is CASSIDTGTAQETQYF. CDR3 bases: TGTGCCAGTAGTATAGATACCGGGACAGCTCAAGAGACCCAGTACTTC.

The CDR3 loop is CASSLAHLTEAFF. In nucleotides, the CDR3 is TGTGCCAGCAGCTTAGCTCATTTAACTGAAGCTTTCTTT. The chain combines TRBV11-3 with TRBJ1-1; D unclear. Trimming took off 1 base at V and 5 bases at J, with 8 bases between the two ends. Germline V gene lookup returns CDR1 SGHNT and CDR2 YENEEA. The CDR3 covers 13 residues.

Concerning this clonotype itself: Since no conserved phenylalanine or tryptophan closes the CDR3, a read error is the likely cause. The chain has TRBV6-1 and TRBJ2-5; D gene ambiguous. V was trimmed by 4 bases and J by 3 bases, leaving 3 bases between them. Looked up from germline, CDR1 is MNHNS and CDR2 is SASEGT. This CDR3 region has 11 residues. CDR3 residues: CASSGKETQYL. The CDR3 DNA sequence: TGTGCCAGCAGTGGGAAAGAGACCCAGTACCTC.

CDR3 in amino acids: CASSESGTSGSDTQYF. The CDR3 nucleotides read TGTGCCAGCAGTGAGTCCGGGACTAGCGGATCAGATACGCAGTATTTT. This sequence joins TRBV6-1 and TRBJ2-3; 11 bases align to TRBD2. Germline loops: CDR1 MNHNS, CDR2 SASEGT. Trimming at V came to 3 bases and at J to 4 bases, leaving 6 bases not matched to a gene. This CDR3 spans 16 amino acids.

Many counts were recorded for this clonotype. The chain uses TRBV6-1 and TRBJ1-1; 8 nucleotides align to TRBD1. After removal of 6 bases from V and 2 bases from J, the junction contained 5 bases not matched to a gene. From germline, CDR1 is MNHNS and CDR2 SASEGT. The CDR3 runs 14 residues. The CDR3 is CASSRGQVNTEAFF. For the CDR3, the DNA is TGTGCCAGCAGCAGGGGACAGGTAAACACTGAAGCTTTCTTT.

This clonotype appeared many times. The rearrangement uses TRBV29-1 and TRBJ2-1, with TRBD2 matching 7 bases. CDR1 and CDR2 (germline): SQVTM, ANQGSEA. The CDR3 runs 12 residues. Trimming took 6 bases from V and 6 from J; bases not matched to a gene: 5. In nucleotides, the CDR3 is TGCAGCGTCGAACTAGCGCTCAATGAGCAGTTCTTC. As protein: CSVELALNEQFF.

This clonotype showed up just a few times. The rearrangement links TRBV4-3 to TRBJ2-7; D perhaps matches TRBD1 (6 bases). Trimming took 8 bases from V and 3 from J, leaving 23 bases between them. Germline-derived CDR1 and CDR2 are LGHNA and YSLEER. This CDR3 has 16 amino acids. The CDR3 spells CASAKGGGGRGYEQYF. The CDR3 DNA reads TGCGCCAGCGCCAAGGGTGGGGGTGGCAGGGGCTACGAGCAGTACTTC.

The chain uses TRBV27 and TRBJ2-1; perhaps TRBD2 as D (7 bases). The CDR3 covers 14 residues. V dropped 4 bases and J dropped 7 bases, with 14 bases sitting between them. CDR1 is MNHEY and CDR2 is SMNVEV in the germline V gene (reference sequence). CDR3 nucleotide sequence: TGTGCCAGCAGTTCCGGGACTACAGGGAATGAGCAGTTCTTC. It is translated as CASSSGTTGNEQFF.

The J gene is TRBJ2-1, the V gene TRBV5-1; 11 bases agree with TRBD2. There are 17 residues in the CDR3. CDR1 SGHRS and CDR2 YFSETQ come from the germline V gene. The ends lost 2 bases at V and 4 bases at J; junction bases unmatched: 8. The CDR3 loop reads CASSFPEGLAEYNEQFF. CDR3 nucleotides: TGCGCCAGCAGCTTCCCGGAGGGACTAGCGGAATACAATGAGCAGTTCTTC.

This clonotype was observed a few times. The chain joins TRBV29-1 to TRBJ2-3; 7 bases match TRBD2. V lost 7 bases and J lost 2; bases outside the gene matches: 9. Germline CDR1 is SQVTM and CDR2 is ANQGSEA. The length of the CDR3 is 14 residues. This CDR3 reads CSAQPAGLTDTQYF. The DNA of the CDR3 is TGCAGCGCCCAGCCAGCGGGGCTCACAGATACGCAGTATTTT.

This clonotype was seen a handful of times. This sequence joins TRBV20-1 and TRBJ1-5; D not certain. Germline V gene lookup returns CDR1 DFQATT and CDR2 SNEGSKA (reference sequence). The CDR3 consists of 16 residues. Trimming shortened V by 2 bases and J by 2 bases, and 16 bases separated the two germline ends. The CDR3 reads CSARKDLRSGNQPQHF. CDR3 coding DNA: TGCAGTGCTAGAAAGGACCTCCGATCGGGCAATCAGCCCCAGCATTTT.

The table lists this clonotype with many counts. The genes are TRBV28 and TRBJ1-2, with D unresolved. Trimming stripped 3 bases from V and 2 bases from J, with 4 bases between. The length of the CDR3 is 12 residues. The germline V gene has CDR1 MDHEN and CDR2 SYDVKM. CDR3 sequence reads: CASSFQNYGYTF. DNA of the CDR3: TGTGCCAGCAGTTTCCAGAACTATGGCTACACCTTC.

This clonotype was recorded many times. The rearrangement joins TRBV6-1 to TRBJ2-1, with 8 bases matching TRBD1. This CDR3 contains 19 residues. Germline-derived CDR1 and CDR2 are MNHNS and SASEGT. V was clipped by 6 bases and J by 5 bases; unmatched bases: 21. The CDR3 protein is CASRSDRDFTREGDNEQFF. The CDR3 coding sequence is TGTGCCAGCAGGTCGGACAGGGATTTCACTAGAGAGGGGGACAATGAGCAGTTCTTC.

The chain couples TRBV3-1 to TRBJ2-7, with TRBD1 identical over 9 bases. The CDR3 totals 14 residues. Per germline, CDR1 LGHDT and CDR2 YNNKEL (reference sequence). Trimming took 6 bases from V and 1 from J; bases not matched to a gene: 4. The CDR3 DNA reads as TGTGCCAGCAGTCATGGGACAGGGTCCTACGAGCAGTACTTC. Translation: CASSHGTGSYEQYF.

For the CDR3, the DNA is TGTGCCAGCAGCTTAGAGGGGACCAGGTACGAGCAGTACTTC. It translates to CASSLEGTRYEQYF. The chain has TRBV11-2 and TRBJ2-7, with D perhaps given as TRBD1 or TRBD2 (5 bases each). V was trimmed by 0 bases and J by 4 bases, leaving 10 bases between them. This CDR3 spans 14 amino acids. CDR1 and CDR2 from the germline V gene are SGHAT and FQNNGV.

Only a few counts were recorded for this clonotype. The J gene is TRBJ1-1, the V gene TRBV5-1, with 7 bases lining up with TRBD1. With V trimmed by 0 bases and J by 0 bases, 5 bases remained unmatched. This CDR3 is built from 16 residues. Germline CDR1 and CDR2: SGHRS and YFSETQ. CDR3 residues: CASSLVGGQMNTEAFF. The CDR3 DNA sequence: TGCGCCAGCAGCTTGGTAGGGGGACAGATGAACACTGAAGCTTTCTTT.

There are a few counts of this clonotype. The rearrangement links TRBV29-1 to TRBJ2-3, with D hard to call. This CDR3 has 16 amino acids. V lost 5 bases and J lost 2, with 20 bases in between. Germline V gene lookup returns CDR1 SQVTM and CDR2 ANQGSEA. The CDR3 spells CSVNPPSGWSTDTQYF. The CDR3 nucleotides are TGCAGCGTTAACCCACCCTCTGGATGGTCCACAGATACGCAGTATTTT.

Many counts were recorded for this clonotype. The chain joins TRBV7-3 to TRBJ2-7; 10 positions agree with TRBD1. Germline V gene sequence: CDR1 SGHTA, CDR2 FQGTGA. The junction had 5 bases not matched to a gene; V was cut back by 5 bases and J by 1 base. The length of the CDR3 is 15 residues. The CDR3 DNA reads TGTGCCAGCAGCCTAGGACAGGGGGAATCCTACGAGCAGTACTTC. Translating gives CASSLGQGESYEQYF. Combining the CDR3 with reference TRBV7-3 and TRBJ2-7 gives the whole variable domain GAGVSQTPSNKVTEKGKYVELRCDPISGHTALYWYRQSLGQGPEFLIYFQGTGAADDSGLPNDRFFAVRPEGSVSTLKIQRTERGDSAVYLCASSLGQGESYEQYFGPGTRLTVT.

The table lists this clonotype with a few counts. V is TRBV20-1 and J is TRBJ2-4; the D gene is possibly TRBD2 (6 bases). The CDR3 contains 14 residues. CDR1 and CDR2 (germline): DFQATT, SNEGSKA (reference sequence). Trimming took off 4 bases at V and 8 bases at J, with 18 bases between the two ends. CDR3 amino acids: CSAMGGRHGDIQYF. The DNA for the CDR3 is TGCAGTGCTATGGGGGGACGCCACGGGGACATTCAGTACTTC.

In this sample, this clonotype turned up a few times. J is TRBJ2-7 and V is TRBV4-1, with D unresolved. The CDR3 has 14 amino acids. The V gene's germline CDR1 is MGHRA and CDR2 YSYEKL. V gave up 1 base and J gave up 3 bases, with 10 bases separating them. The CDR3 sequence: CASSQVAPLYEQYF. The CDR3 nucleotides are TGCGCCAGCAGCCAAGTGGCTCCCCTCTACGAGCAGTACTTC.

This chain connects TRBV29-1 to TRBJ1-1; 9 bases are a match to TRBD1. V shed 8 bases, J shed 7 bases, and the junction held 8 bases outside the gene matches. CDR3 size: 12 residues. The germline V gene has CDR1 SQVTM and CDR2 ANQGSEA. The CDR3 protein is CSTQDRGDEAFF. The CDR3 DNA reads as TGCAGCACTCAGGACAGGGGAGATGAAGCTTTCTTT.

This clonotype was counted a few times. The CDR3 is CASSPQREEQFF. For the CDR3, the DNA is TGTGCCAGCAGCCCGCAGCGGGAAGAGCAGTTCTTC. The rearrangement links TRBV7-2 to TRBJ2-1, with TRBD2 identical over 7 bases. Germline CDR1 and CDR2: SGHTA and FQGNSA. The CDR3 is 12 residues long. V dropped 5 bases and J dropped 10; count of bases not matched to a gene: 5.